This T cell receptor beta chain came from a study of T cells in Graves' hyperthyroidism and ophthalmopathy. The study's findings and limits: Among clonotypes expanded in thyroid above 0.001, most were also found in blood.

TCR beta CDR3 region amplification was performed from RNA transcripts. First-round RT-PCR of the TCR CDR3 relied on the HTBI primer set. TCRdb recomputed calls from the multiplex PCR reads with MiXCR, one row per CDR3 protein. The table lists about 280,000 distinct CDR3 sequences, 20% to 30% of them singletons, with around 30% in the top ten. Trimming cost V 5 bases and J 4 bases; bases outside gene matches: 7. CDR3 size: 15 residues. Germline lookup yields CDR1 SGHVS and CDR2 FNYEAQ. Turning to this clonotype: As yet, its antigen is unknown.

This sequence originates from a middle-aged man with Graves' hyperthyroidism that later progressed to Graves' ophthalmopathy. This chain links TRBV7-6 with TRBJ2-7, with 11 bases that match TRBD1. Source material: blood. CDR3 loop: CASSTSDRGLYEQYF. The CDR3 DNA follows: TGTGCCAGCAGCACCTCGGACAGGGGGCTTTACGAGCAGTACTTC.